This record looks at one T cell receptor beta chain sequence and its context. This entry belongs to a study of T cell responses to AZD1222 COVID-19 vaccine. Only in-frame clones appear in the TCRdb table, and some are missing; sequencing was by immunoSEQ multiplex PCR. The sample includes approximately 140,000 clones, 90% of them seen just once. The germline V gene has CDR1 MNHEY and CDR2 SVGAGI. The CDR3 runs 15 residues. J lost 3 bases, V lost 5 bases, and 9 bases had no gene match. The sequence was collected from an adult who received the AZD1222 COVID-19 vaccine. The chain is built from TRBV6-5 and TRBJ1-1, with 7 bases aligning to TRBD1. The sequencing used peripheral blood, collected 28 days after the second AZD1222 dose. The CDR3 here is CASSHPTGWYTEAFF. In DNA form, the CDR3 reads TGTGCCAGCAGTCACCCGACAGGGTGGTACACTGAAGCTTTCTTT.